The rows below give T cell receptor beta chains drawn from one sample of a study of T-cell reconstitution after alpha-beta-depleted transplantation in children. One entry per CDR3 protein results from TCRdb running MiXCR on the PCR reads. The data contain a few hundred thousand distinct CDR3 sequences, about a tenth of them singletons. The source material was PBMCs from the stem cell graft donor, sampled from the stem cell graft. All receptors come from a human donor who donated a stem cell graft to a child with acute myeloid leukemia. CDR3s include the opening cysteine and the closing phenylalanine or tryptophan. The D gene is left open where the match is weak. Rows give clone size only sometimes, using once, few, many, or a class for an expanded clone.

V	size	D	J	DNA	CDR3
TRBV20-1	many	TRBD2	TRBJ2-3	TGCAGTGCTAGAGATGAACAGCGGGGGGGCCTCGATACGCAGTATTTT	CSARDEQRGGLDTQYF
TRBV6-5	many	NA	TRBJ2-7	TGTGCCAGCAACAATAGAGTCGAGCAGTACTTC	CASNNRVEQYF
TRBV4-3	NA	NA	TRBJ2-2	TGCGCCAGCAGCCAAGCGGGATTAGGAAGAACCGGGGAGCTGTTTTTT	CASSQAGLGRTGELFF
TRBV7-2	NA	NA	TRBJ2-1	TGTGCCAGCAGCTTCTGGGGGGACTCCTACAATGAGCAGTTCTTC	CASSFWGDSYNEQFF
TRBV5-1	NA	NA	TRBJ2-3	TGCGCCAGCGGGACGGATAGCACAGATACGCAGTATTTT	CASGTDSTDTQYF
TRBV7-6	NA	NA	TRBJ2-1	TGTGCCAGCAGCTTAGCAGCTGGACAGTACAATGAGCAGTTCTTC	CASSLAAGQYNEQFF
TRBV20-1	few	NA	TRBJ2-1	TGCAGTGCCCCCGGGGCCCCGGGGAGCACTGTCGGGTACAATGAGCAGTTCTTC	CSAPGAPGSTVGYNEQFF
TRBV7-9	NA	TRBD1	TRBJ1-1	TGTGCCAGCAGCACCCTGACAGGGGGGAACACTGAAGCTTTCTTT	CASSTLTGGNTEAFF
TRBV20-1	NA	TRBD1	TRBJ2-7	TGCAGTGCTAGAGATCTCGGATCCGGGACAGGGGGCTCCTACGAGCAGTACTTC	CSARDLGSGTGGSYEQYF
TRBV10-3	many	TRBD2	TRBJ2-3	TGTGCCATCAGTGAGTCGATTAGCGGGGGTGATACGCAGTATTTT	CAISESISGGDTQYF
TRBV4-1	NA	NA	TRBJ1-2	TGCGCCAGCAGCCAAGTCTCCACCGTTTATGGCTACACCTTC	CASSQVSTVYGYTF
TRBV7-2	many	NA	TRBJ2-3	TGTGCCAGCAGCTTAGCGGGGGGGCCTGGGGATACGCAGTATTTT	CASSLAGGPGDTQYF
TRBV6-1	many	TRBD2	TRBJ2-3	TGTGCCAGCAGACCTCGGGATCTAGCGGGCATTACAGATACGCAGTATTTT	CASRPRDLAGITDTQYF
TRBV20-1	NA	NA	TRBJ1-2	TGCAGTGCTAGAGTCTTGGACGGCGGACTAAGCAACTATGGCTACACCTTC	CSARVLDGGLSNYGYTF
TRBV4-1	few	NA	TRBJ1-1	TGCGCCAGCAGCCAAGGTCCGGGATCCACTGAAGCTTTCTTT	CASSQGPGSTEAFF
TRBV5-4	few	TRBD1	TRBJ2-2	TGTGCCAGCAGCAAGAGACAGGGCACGAACACCGGGGAGCTGTTTTTT	CASSKRQGTNTGELFF
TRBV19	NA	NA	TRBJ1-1	TGTGCCAGTGGGAAGGGGGAAGCTTTCTTT	CASGKGEAFF
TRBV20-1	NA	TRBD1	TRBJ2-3	TGCAGTGCTGACGGGACAGGGGTACGCACAGATACGCAGTATTTT	CSADGTGVRTDTQYF
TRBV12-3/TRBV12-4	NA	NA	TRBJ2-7	TGTGCCAGCAGGCAGGGCCGGGGTGAGCAGTACTTC	CASRQGRGEQYF
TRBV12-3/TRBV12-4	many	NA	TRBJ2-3	TGTGCCAGCAGCCCCACCGCGGGATATACGCAGTATTTT	CASSPTAGYTQYF
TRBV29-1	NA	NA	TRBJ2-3	TGCAGCGTTGCCGCGGGCGGGGCACATGATACGCAGTATTTT	CSVAAGGAHDTQYF
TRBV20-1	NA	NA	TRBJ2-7	TGCAGTGCTAGAGATCTAAACCGCGGGACCTACGAGCAGTACTTC	CSARDLNRGTYEQYF
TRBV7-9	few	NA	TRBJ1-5	TGTGCCAGCAGCTCTCGAGATCAGCCCCAGCATTTT	CASSSRDQPQHF
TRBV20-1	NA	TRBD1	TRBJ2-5	TGCAGTGCTAGAGTGTTGTCGTCGCTACAGGGGGTCAGGGAGACCCAGTACTTC	CSARVLSSLQGVRETQYF
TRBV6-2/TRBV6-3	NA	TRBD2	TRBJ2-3	TGTGCCAGCACGGGGGGTAGCGGGAGACGAAGTAGCACAGATACGCAGTATTTT	CASTGGSGRRSSTDTQYF
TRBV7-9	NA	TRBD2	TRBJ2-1	TGTGCCAGCAGCTTTCAAGCGGGAGGGCTCAATGAGCAGTTCTTC	CASSFQAGGLNEQFF
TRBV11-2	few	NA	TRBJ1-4	TGTGCCAGCAGCTTAGCCCAGGGTCGGCATGAAAAACTGTTTTTT	CASSLAQGRHEKLFF
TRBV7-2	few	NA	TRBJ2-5	TGTGCCAGCAGCGCAACGACGTGGCAAGAGACCCAGTACTTC	CASSATTWQETQYF
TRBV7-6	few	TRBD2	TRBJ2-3	TGTGCCAGCAGCCCGTTGACTAGCGGGGGGTTGTATTTT	CASSPLTSGGLYF
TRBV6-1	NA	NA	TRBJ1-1	TGTGCCAGCGAAGAACGGAAGAACACTGAAGCTTTCTTT	CASEERKNTEAFF
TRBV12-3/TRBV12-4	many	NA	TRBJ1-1	TGTGCCAGCAGTTTGAATGGGGGCGGAAACACTGAAGCTTTCTTT	CASSLNGGGNTEAFF
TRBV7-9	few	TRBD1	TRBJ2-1	TGTGCCAGCAGCTCCATTTTGGGACAGGCCTACAATGAGCAGTTCTTC	CASSSILGQAYNEQFF